One and the same sample provided the 13 T cell receptor beta chains below, sequenced in a study of blood T cells in healthy people across ages (dated by TCRdb to about 2015). The receptor library was made with 5' RACE. These reads were obtained on an Illumina HiSeq 2500. A second 7 to 11 cycle PCR used a sample-barcoded 5' primer and a J-beta primer mix. TCRdb trimmed public reads at Q25 via fastp, called clones via MiXCR and kept in-frame beta chains. One record per CDR3 amino acid sequence lists the most common genes and DNA. The sample data list 600,000 to 850,000 distinct CDR3 sequences, and approximately 39% of these were observed just once. The ten largest account for 20% of the sample. The sequencing input was blood. These receptors came from a woman aged 55-75 years in good health.

This chain uses TRBV5-6 with TRBJ2-1; possibly TRBD2 for D (5 bases). The V end was cut by 1 base, the J end by 8 bases, with 10 bases between. The CDR3 runs 13 residues. Germline V CDR1 and CDR2: SGHDT, YYEEEE. The CDR3 bases are TGTGCCAGCAGCTTGATGCTAGCCTATGAGCAGTTCTTC. This gives the protein CASSLMLAYEQFF.

This clonotype turned up a few times. This chain joins TRBV12-3 or TRBV12-4 and TRBJ1-4, with a tentative D call TRBD1 (6 bases). This CDR3 has 16 amino acids. V was shortened by 5 bases and J by 2 bases, with 15 bases between the two germline ends. In DNA, the CDR3 is TGTGCCAGCAGTACAACCTCAGGGGAGACTAATGAAAAACTGTTTTTT. It yields the protein CASSTTSGETNEKLFF.

The chain employs TRBV4-3 and TRBJ1-4; D gene ambiguous. Trimming pared 4 bases from V and 3 bases from J, leaving 18 bases between. The CDR3 has 17 amino acids. Germline lookup yields CDR1 LGHNA and CDR2 YSLEER. The DNA for the CDR3 is TGCGCCAGCAGCCCAGATTTGACACTGACGGCTAATGAAAAACTGTTTTTT. The encoded protein is CASSPDLTLTANEKLFF.

CDR3: CASSRWGQGAETQYF. The CDR3 DNA reads TGTGCCAGCAGTAGATGGGGACAGGGGGCAGAGACCCAGTACTTC. V usage is TRBV6-1 and J usage is TRBJ2-5; 12 nucleotides agree with TRBD1. The length of the CDR3 is 15 residues. V lost 5 bases and J lost 4; bases outside the gene matches: 5. Germline-derived CDR1 and CDR2 are MNHNS and SASEGT.

The chain joins TRBV20-1 to TRBJ2-7; TRBD2 aligns across 8 bases. CDR3 size: 12 residues. Germline loops: CDR1 DFQATT, CDR2 SNEGSKA (reference sequence). The trim removed 0 bases at V and 9 bases at J, leaving 4 bases unmatched. The CDR3 sequence is CSARESGRGQYF. The CDR3 region has the DNA TGCAGTGCTAGAGAAAGCGGGAGAGGGCAGTACTTC.

The J gene is TRBJ2-7, the V gene TRBV3-1; D may be TRBD2 (7 bases). Germline V gene data show CDR1 as LGHDT and CDR2 as YNNKEL (reference sequence). The ends were cut back, 2 bases at V and 7 bases at J, with 18 bases in the middle. This CDR3 spans 15 amino acids. CDR3: CASSQLRGGYNEQYF. In DNA form, the CDR3 reads TGTGCCAGCAGCCAATTGCGCGGGGGCTACAATGAGCAGTACTTC.

This clonotype occurred a few times. This chain connects TRBV7-8 to TRBJ2-5; D unclear. V lost 5 bases to trimming and J lost 1 base, with 11 bases between them. The CDR3 runs to 14 residues. CDR1 and CDR2 from the germline V gene are SGHVS and FQNEAQ. The chain's CDR3 is CASSPRRSQETQYF. CDR3 nucleotide sequence: TGTGCCAGCAGCCCGAGACGGAGCCAAGAGACCCAGTACTTC. Full variable domain (remainder filled in from reference TRBV7-8 and TRBJ2-5): GAGVSQSPRYKVAKRGQDVALRCDPISGHVSLFWYQQALGQGPEFLTYFQNEAQLDKSGLPSDRFFAERPEGSVSTLKIQRTQQEDSAVYLCASSPRRSQETQYFGPGTRLLVL.

The rearrangement joins TRBV9 to TRBJ2-2; 7 positions match TRBD2. The V gene's germline CDR1 is SGDLS and CDR2 YYNGEE. V was pared by 4 bases and J by 4 bases, with 13 bases of the junction left unmatched. The CDR3 consists of 17 residues. Here the CDR3 reads CASSTHQRDRGTGELFF. In nucleotides, the CDR3 is TGTGCCAGCAGCACTCACCAGCGGGATCGGGGCACCGGGGAGCTGTTTTTT.

V is TRBV9 and J is TRBJ1-2; 9 bases are a match to TRBD1. V lost 4 bases and J lost 0; bases outside the gene matches: 13. The germline V gene has CDR1 SGDLS and CDR2 YYNGEE. This CDR3 has 18 amino acids. This CDR3 is CASSRTGGGPHANYGYTF. The DNA of the CDR3 is TGTGCCAGCAGCCGAACAGGGGGCGGCCCCCATGCTAACTATGGCTACACCTTC.

As regards this clonotype: A much larger clone sits a single nucleotide away, making a read error possible. The CDR3 protein is CASSLGEASDTQYF. The CDR3 nucleotides read TGTGCCAGCAGTTTAGGAGAGGCATCGGATACGCAGTATTTT. This chain links TRBV12-3 or TRBV12-4 with TRBJ2-3; unclear D gene. V lost 1 base and J 6 bases, leaving 11 bases between the germline ends. The CDR3 is made up of 14 amino acids.

This clonotype was seen only a few times. J is TRBJ2-7 and V is TRBV5-1, with 8 bases that match TRBD2. V was pared by 0 bases and J by 8 bases, with 4 bases of the junction left unmatched. The CDR3 totals 13 residues. Germline V gives CDR1 SGHRS, CDR2 YFSETQ. This chain's CDR3 is CASSLAEREKQYF. Written as DNA, the CDR3 is TGCGCCAGCAGCTTGGCCGAGCGGGAGAAGCAGTACTTC.

A remark on this clonotype: A much larger clone differs from this one at a single base, so this may be a read error. As DNA, the CDR3 is TGTGCCAGCAGACCGGACGGATCCTACAAGCAGTACTTC. Protein product: CASRPDGSYKQYF. The V gene is TRBV12-3 or TRBV12-4, the J gene TRBJ2-7; D is uncertain. The CDR3 extends over 13 amino acids.

This chain uses TRBV6-6 with TRBJ1-2; tentative D call: TRBD1 (6 bases). CDR1 is MNHNY, CDR2 SVGAGI, per germline (reference sequence). The V and J ends lost 6 bases and 2 bases respectively, with 16 bases between them. The CDR3 loop spans 15 amino acids. CDR3 sequence: CASSNPQGGNYGYTF. In DNA form, the CDR3 reads TGTGCCAGCAGCAACCCCCAAGGGGGGAACTATGGCTACACCTTC.